The clone carrying this TCR beta chain was recorded only once. The antigen is undetermined. The data were obtained in a study of T cells after yellow fever vaccination. Study as a whole: Fractions of limited cellularity were prepared by means of SMART-Seq v4 Ultra Low Input. General study findings and limits: Clones that expanded after primary vaccination mostly reappeared after the booster (96% CD4, approximately 87% CD8).

Using its own MiXCR run on the 5' RACE reads, TCRdb lists one record per CDR3 protein. The table shows some 500,000 distinct CDR3 sequences, with roughly 13% occurring only once. Per the germline V gene, CDR1 is MNHEY and CDR2 is SVGEGT. V lost 7 bases to trimming and J lost 2 bases; unmatched junction nucleotides: 10. The CDR3 extends over 15 amino acids. This chain joins TRBV6-2 or TRBV6-3 and TRBJ2-7, with 8 nucleotides matching TRBD1. This receptor was obtained from a man under 40 who received the YFV17D yellow fever vaccine. Material: PBMCs, obtained on the day of the yellow fever booster vaccination. The chain's CDR3 is CASNRRDRIAYEQYF. In nucleotides, the CDR3 is TGTGCCAGCAACCGACGGGACAGGATAGCCTACGAGCAGTACTTC.